These 18 T cell receptor beta chains share one sample of origin, sequenced in a study of read filtering for tumor transcriptome and immune sequencing. The library was built from 400 to 500 ng RNA with molecular barcoded adaptors for alpha/delta and beta/gamma chains. Each CDR3 protein is one row after TCRdb ran MiXCR on the reads. The profile shows around 65,000 distinct CDR3 sequences, roughly a fifth of them singletons. Sequenced sample: a population of CD138-negative cells sorted from bone marrow. These receptors were taken from a donor at least 40 years old with multiple myeloma.

This clonotype was counted ten times or more. The chain has TRBV6-6 and TRBJ2-5; 10 positions agree with TRBD1. V was pared by 6 bases and J by 2 bases, with 6 bases of the junction left unmatched. Germline-derived CDR1 and CDR2 are MNHNY and SVGAGI (reference sequence). CDR3 length: 15 amino acids. The CDR3 region has the DNA TGTGCCAGCAGCTACGGGACAGGGGCGCAAGAGACCCAGTACTTC. It encodes CASSYGTGAQETQYF.

This clonotype was recorded once. V and J are TRBV28 and TRBJ1-5; D is perhaps TRBD1 (5 bases). Trimming stripped 5 bases from V and 0 bases from J, with 8 bases between. The CDR3 is made up of 14 amino acids. Germline CDR1 MDHEN, CDR2 SYDVKM. CDR3 in DNA: TGTGCCAGCAGTAAGACAGATAGCAATCAGCCCCAGCATTTT. It translates to CASSKTDSNQPQHF.

Note on this clonotype: This may be a read error: a much more frequent sequence differs by one nucleotide. The chain couples TRBV12-3 or TRBV12-4 to TRBJ1-1; D remains unclear. There are 14 residues in the CDR3. The CDR3 region has the DNA TGTGCCAGCAGTTTGAGGCAGAGGCCAGAAGCGGCTCTCTTT. The encoded protein is CASSLRQRPEAALF.

This clonotype has at least ten counts. The chain combines TRBV6-6 with TRBJ2-7; D remains unclear. This CDR3 has 17 amino acids. CDR1 MNHNY and CDR2 SVGAGI come from the germline V gene (reference sequence). The germline V and J ends were trimmed by 0 bases and 3 bases, with 18 bases remaining between them. CDR3 nucleotide sequence: TGTGCCAGCAGTTACTCGAATAAAGTGATCTCGATCTACGAGCAGTACTTC. Translating gives CASSYSNKVISIYEQYF.

This clonotype was seen at least ten times. The J gene is TRBJ1-1, the V gene TRBV27, with a tentative D call TRBD1 (5 bases). The CDR3 covers 16 residues. V was trimmed by 4 bases and J by 0 bases, leaving 15 bases between them. Germline V gene sequence: CDR1 MNHEY, CDR2 SMNVEV (reference sequence). The CDR3 bases are TGTGCCAGCAGTTCTCGGATTCAGGGTATGAACACTGAAGCTTTCTTT. Its translation: CASSSRIQGMNTEAFF.

The table lists this clonotype with a few counts. The chain employs TRBV7-9 and TRBJ2-2, with D tentatively TRBD2 (6 bases). V dropped 8 bases and J dropped 6 bases, with 19 bases sitting between them. The CDR3 is 15 residues long. In germline, CDR1 is SEHNR, CDR2 FQNEAQ (reference sequence). CDR3 in DNA: TGTGCCAGCCCACCCTCGGCGGGGATTGCCGGGGAGCTGTTTTTT. Translating it yields CASPPSAGIAGELFF.

This clonotype has a count of ten or more. This chain joins TRBV29-1 and TRBJ2-7, with 9 bases matching TRBD1. CDR3 length: 15 residues. V dropped 6 bases and J dropped 3; count of bases not matched to a gene: 12. CDR1 SQVTM and CDR2 ANQGSEA come from the germline V gene. CDR3 DNA sequence: TGCAGCGTCGAGGACGGGACAGGGATTAACTACGAGCAGTACTTC. Its translation: CSVEDGTGINYEQYF.

The V and J genes are TRBV7-2 and TRBJ2-7, with D perhaps matching TRBD1 (5 bases). V lost 6 bases, J lost 0 bases, and 15 bases lay in between. CDR3 size: 15 residues. CDR1 and CDR2 from the germline V gene are SGHTA and FQGNSA. The CDR3 DNA is TGTGCCAGCAGTAAAAGACAGTCGCTCTCCTACGAGCAGTACTTC. Protein sequence: CASSKRQSLSYEQYF.

This clonotype was seen a handful of times. Since a much larger clone is just one base distant, this may be a read error. The chain is built from TRBV3-1 and TRBJ2-1, with D perhaps TRBD1 or TRBD2 (6 bases each). The germline V gene encodes CDR1 LGHDT and CDR2 YNNKEL (reference sequence). The CDR3 has 16 residues. The CDR3, as DNA: TGTGACAGCAGCCCCAGGGCCGGGGGCAATTACAATGAGCAGTTCTTC. Amino acid sequence: CDSSPRAGGNYNEQFF.

The table lists this clonotype with many counts. The chain couples TRBV20-1 to TRBJ2-5; D is unclear. The CDR3 length is 12 residues. V lost 0 bases, J lost 2 bases, and 4 bases lay in between. Germline lookup yields CDR1 DFQATT and CDR2 SNEGSKA (reference sequence). The CDR3 is CSARDLQETQYF. The CDR3 DNA is TGCAGTGCTAGAGATCTTCAAGAGACCCAGTACTTC.

This clonotype occurred many times. The J gene is TRBJ2-2, the V gene TRBV15; no definite D call. This CDR3 region has 16 residues. CDR1 is LNHNV and CDR2 is YYDKDF in the germline V gene (reference sequence). Trimming removed 1 base at V and 0 bases at J, with 9 bases between. CDR3 residues: CATSRGYNPNTGELFF. In DNA form, the CDR3 reads TGTGCCACCAGCAGAGGATACAACCCGAACACCGGGGAGCTGTTTTTT.

Many counts were recorded for this clonotype. This chain joins TRBV6-6 and TRBJ2-5; TRBD2 matches 7 bases. Germline V lookup: CDR1 MNHNY, CDR2 SVGAGI (reference sequence). The V segment lost 3 bases and the J segment 2 bases; nucleotides outside the gene matches: 6. This CDR3 contains 15 residues. CDR3 coding DNA: TGTGCCAGCAGTTATTTTAACGGGGGGCAAGAGACCCAGTACTTC. Protein product: CASSYFNGGQETQYF.

This clonotype showed up many times. The CDR3 DNA follows: TGTGCCAGCATCCCCGGGGAGCTGTTTTTT. Its translation: CASIPGELFF. The chain combines TRBV9 with TRBJ2-2; no reliable D call. The CDR3 contains 10 residues. The ends were cut back, 6 bases at V and 6 bases at J, with 3 bases in the middle. Per the germline V gene, CDR1 is SGDLS and CDR2 is YYNGEE.

Notes on this clonotype: A read error may be the cause here, since a much bigger clone is one base away. V and J are TRBV27 and TRBJ2-2; D is perhaps TRBD2 (5 bases). Germline CDR1 MNHEY, CDR2 SMNVEV (reference sequence). This CDR3 region has 12 residues. CDR3 loop: CASKENTGELLF. CDR3 in DNA: TGTGCCAGCAAAGAGAACACCGGGGAGCTGCTTTTT.

This clonotype was counted at least ten times. J is TRBJ2-1 and V is TRBV20-1, with 8 bases that match TRBD2. The CDR3 covers 14 residues. Germline CDR1 DFQATT, CDR2 SNEGSKA (reference sequence). Trimming removed 5 bases from V and 3 bases from J; junction bases left unmatched: 6. Written as DNA, the CDR3 is TGCAGTGCTTGGAGCGGGAGCGACTACAATGAGCAGTTCTTC. It encodes CSAWSGSDYNEQFF.

This clonotype was seen more than once but under ten times. The chain joins TRBV11-1 to TRBJ2-3, with 11 positions matching TRBD2. The ends lost 5 bases at V and 6 bases at J; junction bases unmatched: 4. The CDR3 runs to 14 residues. Germline lookup yields CDR1 SGHAT and CDR2 FQDESV (reference sequence). Here the CDR3 DNA reads TGTGCCAGCAGCCTCTGGACTAGCGGGGATACGCAGTATTTT. This gives the protein CASSLWTSGDTQYF.

This clonotype was detected ten times or more. This chain joins TRBV20-1 and TRBJ2-7; TRBD1 is a possible D gene (5 bases). V was clipped by 4 bases and J by 3 bases, with 19 bases between them. Germline V CDR1 and CDR2: DFQATT, SNEGSKA (reference sequence). The CDR3 is 15 amino acids. The CDR3 bases are TGCAGTGCTACCCTAGGGCCAGGGCCTTTCTACGAGCAGTACTTC. Translating it yields CSATLGPGPFYEQYF.

The table lists this clonotype with many counts. CDR3 sequence: CASSLALVDIQYF. CDR3 nucleotides: TGTGCCAGCAGCTTAGCCCTAGTGGACATTCAGTACTTC. This chain uses TRBV7-9 with TRBJ2-4; D is uncertain. This CDR3 comprises 13 residues. Trimming took off 0 bases at V and 8 bases at J, with 8 bases between the two ends. The germline gives CDR1 SEHNR, CDR2 FQNEAQ (reference sequence).